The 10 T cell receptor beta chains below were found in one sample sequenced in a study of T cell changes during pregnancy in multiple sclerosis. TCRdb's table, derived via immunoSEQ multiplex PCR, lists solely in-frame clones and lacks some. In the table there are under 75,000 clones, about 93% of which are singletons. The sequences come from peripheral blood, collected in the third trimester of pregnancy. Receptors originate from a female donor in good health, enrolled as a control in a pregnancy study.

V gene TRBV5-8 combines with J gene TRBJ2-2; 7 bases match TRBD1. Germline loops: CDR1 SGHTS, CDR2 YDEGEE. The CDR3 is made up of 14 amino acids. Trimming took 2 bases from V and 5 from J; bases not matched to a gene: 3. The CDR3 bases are TGTGCCAGCAGCTTATTACAGGGGACCGGGGAGCTGTTTTTT. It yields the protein CASSLLQGTGELFF.

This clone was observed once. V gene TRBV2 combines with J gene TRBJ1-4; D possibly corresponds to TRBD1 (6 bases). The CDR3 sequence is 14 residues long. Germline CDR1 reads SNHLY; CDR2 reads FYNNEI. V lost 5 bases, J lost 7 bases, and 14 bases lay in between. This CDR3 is CASSMVGGSEKLFF. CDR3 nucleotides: TGTGCCAGCAGTATGGTAGGGGGAAGTGAAAAACTGTTTTTT.

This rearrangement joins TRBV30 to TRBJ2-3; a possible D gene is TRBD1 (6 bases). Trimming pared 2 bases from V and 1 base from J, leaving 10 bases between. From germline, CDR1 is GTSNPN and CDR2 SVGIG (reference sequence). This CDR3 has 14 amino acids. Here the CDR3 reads CAWSKQGGTDTQYF. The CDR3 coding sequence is TGTGCCTGGAGTAAACAGGGCGGCACAGATACGCAGTATTTT. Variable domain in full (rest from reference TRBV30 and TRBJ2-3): SQTIHQWPATLVQPVGSPLSLECTVEGTSNPNLYWYRQAAGRGLQLLFYSVGIGQISSEVPQNLSASRPQDRQFILSSKKLLLSDSGFYLCAWSKQGGTDTQYFGPGTRLTVL.

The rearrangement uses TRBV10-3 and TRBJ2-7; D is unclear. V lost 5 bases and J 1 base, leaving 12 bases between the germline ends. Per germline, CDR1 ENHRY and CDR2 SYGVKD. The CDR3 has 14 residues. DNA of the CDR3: TGTGCCATCAGTCCAGGCGATTTATCCTACGAGCAGTACTTC. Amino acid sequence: CAISPGDLSYEQYF.

The CDR3 nucleotides are TGTGCCAGCAGGACCGGGACATCGAACACTGAAGCTTTCTTT. As protein: CASRTGTSNTEAFF. The chain combines TRBV6-5 with TRBJ1-1, with D possibly being TRBD1 (6 bases). CDR3 length: 14 residues. CDR1 and CDR2 from the germline V gene are MNHEY and SVGAGI. Trimming left V 6 bases short and J 1 base short, with 12 bases between.

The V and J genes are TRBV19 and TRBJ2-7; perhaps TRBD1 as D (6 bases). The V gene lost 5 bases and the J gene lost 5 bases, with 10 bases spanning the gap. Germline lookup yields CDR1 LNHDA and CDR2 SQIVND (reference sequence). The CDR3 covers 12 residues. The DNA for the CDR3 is TGTGCCAGTAGTGTCCGGGACAACGAGCAGTACTTC. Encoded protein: CASSVRDNEQYF.

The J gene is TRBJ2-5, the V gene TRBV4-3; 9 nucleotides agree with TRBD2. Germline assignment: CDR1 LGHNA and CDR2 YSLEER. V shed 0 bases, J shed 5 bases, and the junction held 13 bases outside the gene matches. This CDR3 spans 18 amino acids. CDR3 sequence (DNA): TGCGCCAGCAGCCAAGAATTCGATGGCGGGAGGGCCCTGGAGACCCAGTACTTC. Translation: CASSQEFDGGRALETQYF.

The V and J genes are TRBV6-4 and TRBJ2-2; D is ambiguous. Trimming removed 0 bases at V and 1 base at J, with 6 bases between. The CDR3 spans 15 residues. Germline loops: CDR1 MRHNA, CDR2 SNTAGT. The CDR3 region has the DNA TGTGCCAGCAGTGACTCGGGCCAGAACACCGGGGAGCTGTTTTTT. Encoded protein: CASSDSGQNTGELFF.

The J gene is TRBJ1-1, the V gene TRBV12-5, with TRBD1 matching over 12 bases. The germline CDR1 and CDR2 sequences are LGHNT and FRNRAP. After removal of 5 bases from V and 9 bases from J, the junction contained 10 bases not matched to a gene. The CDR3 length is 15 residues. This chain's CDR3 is CASGPYTGTGGKAFF. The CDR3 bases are TGTGCTAGTGGTCCATACACCGGGACAGGGGGCAAAGCTTTCTTT.

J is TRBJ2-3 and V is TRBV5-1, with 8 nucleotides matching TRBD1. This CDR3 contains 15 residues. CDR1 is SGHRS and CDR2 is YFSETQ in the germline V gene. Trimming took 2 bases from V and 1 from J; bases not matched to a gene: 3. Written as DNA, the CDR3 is TGCGCCAGCAGCTTCGGACAGGGAGGCACAGATACGCAGTATTTT. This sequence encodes CASSFGQGGTDTQYF.